What follows describes a single T cell receptor beta chain. Its antigen remains unidentified. The sample holds no much larger clone one base away, and base qualities are not on file. The same CDR3 is also encoded by other DNA sequences in this sample. This record belongs to a study of shared clonotypes between healthy human individuals (dated by TCRdb to the early 2020s). Regarding the complete study: The cohort included three men and a couple of women between 18 and 49 years of age. For each donor, CD4 naive and CD4 memory were each run on three plates, CD8 naive on two plates, and CD8 memory on one plate. The study deeply sequenced blood TCR repertoires of about 5 healthy adults to estimate repertoire size and the extent of clonotype sharing between individuals. To increase sequencing depth and limit assay-specific biases, different laboratories used diverse techniques to prepare libraries and sequence TCR repertoires. Per donor, leukapheresis produced somewhere between about 0.8 and 9.5 billion PBMCs.

The donors were healthy, HIV-negative adults who had no recently reported acute infections or vaccinations. Every donor was a Caucasian adult residing in Nashville, Tennessee, USA. Magnetic negative selection was used to enrich CD4+ T cells, after which naive cells were positively selected on CD45RA and the negative fraction became the memory subset. After blood collection by leukapheresis, PBMCs were isolated using Ficoll-Histopaque density gradient centrifugation and then cryopreserved in the vapor phase of liquid nitrogen. Analytical flow cytometry was used to check the purity and quantity of every magnetically sorted T cell population. Genomic DNA was isolated from each sorted fraction and quantified by UV absorbance on a Nanodrop 2000c. Using the deep immunoSEQ assay, multiplex PCR amplified TCR CDR3 regions from genomic DNA. Extracted genomic DNA from each cell subset was distributed evenly across all wells of several immunoSEQ 96-well plates, and each plate was treated as a replicate. Each replicate PCR for sorted subsets received about 180 ng genomic DNA, equal to around 32,000 T cell genomes. Purified libraries were quantified with a Qubit 3.0 fluorometer, sized on a Bioanalyzer 2100, and re-quantified with the KAPA Library Quantification kit. Every immunoSEQ 96-well plate was sequenced on a separate single-read 150-cycle Illumina NextSeq 550 flow cell. The source study handled its data this way. The immunoSEQ output contained only junctional sequences without quality scores, so filtering could not match that applied to full-length reads. To assign V/J genes and CDR3, sequences were annotated against IMGT germline references using PyIR, a Python wrapper for IgBLAST v1.9. Reads were removed for weak V/J assignments (E-value above 1e-6), missing CDR3, stop codons, out-of-frame junctions, or ambiguous translated residues. V3J clonotypes were defined as sequences sharing an identical inferred V gene, J gene, and CDR3 amino acid sequence. Percentage overlap between repertoires was calculated by dividing the number of shared unique clonotypes by the size of the smaller repertoire. Repertoire richness was assessed with RTK rarefaction, the Chao1 estimator, and Recon v2.1 estimates of unobserved clonotypes. Generation probabilities for all TCRbeta clonotypes obtained by the gDNA method from a handful of donors were computed using OLGA. Entries here come from immuneACCESS through TCRdb and include only in-frame sequences with V and J called. Some clones fail to appear in such tables; in the studies checked, an unresolved V gene covers under half of the shortfall, and the cause of the remainder is unknown. The V and J calls and clone size were taken over from that table, and D and trimming were inferred from the DNA. Counted in this sample were some 2.4 million clones; 93% of them appeared once. About 0.39% of the sample goes to the ten largest clones.

On the study overall, not on this receptor specifically: Incomplete sequencing was indicated by rarefaction of sorted-subset datasets, despite the large sequencing depth. Sampling was restricted to blood, and TCR repertoires in tissue are likely to differ from TCR repertoires in blood. Clonotypes shared by all four sorted-subset donors showed higher generation probabilities than non-shared clonotypes. Around 5.4% of naive CD4, around 3.6% of naive CD8, 2.3% of memory CD4, and around 0.42% of memory CD8 clonotypes were shared across several donors. Estimated clonotype richness was generally larger for naive than for memory subsets. The genetic and exposure-history diversity represented was limited by the small number of donors. Pairwise subsampling indicated that sequencing depth was expected to affect the degree of clonotype sharing among donors.

CDR3 length: 14 amino acids, cysteine to phenylalanine. The CDR3 DNA has 42 bases and is translated from base 1. CDR1 and CDR2 are read off the germline V gene as SGHRS and YFSETQ. The germline V and J ends show losses of 4 bases and 0 bases respectively, and no gene match explains 2 bases of the junction. The TCR was taken from a man younger than 35 in good health. Some clones in this sample may be carry-over from other donors' samples. Recombination joined TRBV5-1 with TRBJ2-3; a stretch of 7 junction bases matches TRBD2. Sequenced input: naive CD4+ T cells from PBMCs. In light of the paper, this sample's cell subset or site label describes: CD45RA+ positively selected. The nucleotide sequence reads TGCGCCAGCAGCCTTAGCGGGAGCACAGATACGCAGTATTTT. This encodes CASSLSGSTDTQYF.